One sample yielded the 16 T cell receptor beta chains listed below, sequenced in a study of shared clonotypes between healthy human individuals. Some clones are missing from TCRdb's copy, which holds only in-frame ones; the method was immunoSEQ multiplex PCR. The sample includes 2 million to 2.5 million clones, under 95% of them seen just once. The sample was naive CD4+ T cells from PBMCs. Subset in this sample: CD45RA+ positively selected. These receptors came from a young man in good health. Some clones in this sample may be carry-over from other donors' samples.

This clone was recorded only once. The chain uses TRBV19 and TRBJ1-5; D is ambiguous. The CDR3 covers 17 residues. V was cut by 3 bases and J by 1 base, with 16 bases left in between. Germline V CDR1 and CDR2: LNHDA, SQIVND (reference sequence). CDR3 region: CASSISSGGWSNQPQHF. CDR3 nucleotide sequence: TGTGCCAGTAGTATTAGCAGTGGCGGTTGGAGCAATCAGCCCCAGCATTTT.

This clone has a handful of counts. Within the sample, other DNA sequences also encode this same CDR3. V usage is TRBV6-5 and J usage is TRBJ2-1; D ambiguous. CDR1 MNHEY and CDR2 SVGAGI come from the germline V gene. The V gene lost 3 bases and the J gene lost 5 bases, with 2 bases spanning the gap. The CDR3 sequence is 11 residues long. DNA of the CDR3: TGTGCCAGCAGTTATAACAATGAGCAGTTCTTC. Protein sequence: CASSYNNEQFF.

V usage is TRBV19 and J usage is TRBJ1-4; possibly TRBD1 for D (6 bases). V gave up 6 bases and J gave up 6 bases, with 17 bases separating them. Germline V gene sequence: CDR1 LNHDA, CDR2 SQIVND (reference sequence). The CDR3 spans 15 residues. Here the CDR3 DNA reads TGTGCCAGTAGACGCACCGGGACACCGTATGAAAAACTGTTTTTT. It translates to CASRRTGTPYEKLFF.

Worth noting for this clone: Other DNA variants within this sample encode the same CDR3. The CDR3 DNA sequence: TGTGCCAGCTCACGTACAGGGGATGGGGCCAACGTCCTGACTTTC. It translates to CASSRTGDGANVLTF. V is TRBV18 and J is TRBJ2-6; 7 bases agree with TRBD1. This CDR3 has 15 amino acids. Germline V CDR1 and CDR2: KGHSH, LQKENI. Trimming cost V 4 bases and J 3 bases; bases outside gene matches: 3.

V is TRBV5-4 and J is TRBJ1-6; D not certain. The length of the CDR3 is 13 residues. Germline lookup yields CDR1 SGHNT and CDR2 YYREEE (reference sequence). Trimming took 1 base from V and 9 from J, leaving 8 bases between them. Here the CDR3 DNA reads TGTGCCAGCAGCTTGTCTGGGTCTTCACCCCTCCACTTT. Encoded protein: CASSLSGSSPLHF.

The chain joins TRBV7-2 to TRBJ2-1, with 7 bases fitting TRBD2. The CDR3 is made up of 16 amino acids. With 5 bases clipped from V and 5 bases from J, the junction kept 12 bases outside the gene matches. Germline V gene lookup returns CDR1 SGHTA and CDR2 FQGNSA. The chain's CDR3 is CASSGASGTADNEQFF. The CDR3 bases are TGTGCCAGCAGCGGAGCTAGCGGCACGGCGGACAATGAGCAGTTCTTC.

The V and J genes are TRBV5-4 and TRBJ1-1; D remains ambiguous. Trimming stripped 1 base from V and 8 bases from J, with 9 bases between. The germline V gene has CDR1 SGHNT and CDR2 YYREEE (reference sequence). The CDR3 totals 12 residues. In DNA, the CDR3 is TGTGCCAGCAGCTTGTCCACGAACGAAGCTTTCTTT. Protein sequence: CASSLSTNEAFF.

The chain has TRBV18 and TRBJ1-2; maybe TRBD1 (6 bases). V gave up 0 bases and J gave up 4 bases, with 9 bases separating them. CDR1 is KGHSH and CDR2 is LQKENI in the germline V gene. The CDR3 is made up of 14 amino acids. Here the CDR3 DNA reads TGTGCCAGCTCACCACCGGAGGGGGTCTATGGCTACACCTTC. This encodes CASSPPEGVYGYTF.

This chain uses TRBV4-1 with TRBJ2-7, with TRBD2 identical over 7 bases. The CDR3 consists of 22 residues. From germline, CDR1 is MGHRA and CDR2 YSYEKL. The V and J ends lost 1 base and 4 bases, in that order; junction bases with no gene match: 28. The CDR3 sequence: CASSQVIGASGLKPTLGYEQYF. The DNA of the CDR3 is TGCGCCAGCAGCCAAGTAATTGGTGCTAGCGGCCTAAAACCCACCTTGGGATACGAGCAGTACTTC.

This clone was seen a few times. Other DNA sequences in the same sample also yield this CDR3. This chain joins TRBV5-1 and TRBJ2-5; 12 bases line up with TRBD2. The CDR3 is made up of 15 amino acids. V trimming: 0 bases; J trimming: 3 bases; junction bases outside the gene matches: 0. Germline CDR1 is SGHRS and CDR2 is YFSETQ. CDR3 residues: CASSLGLAGEETQYF. The CDR3 DNA reads TGCGCCAGCAGCTTGGGACTAGCGGGAGAAGAGACCCAGTACTTC.

The V call is TRBV28, the J call TRBJ2-1; maybe TRBD2 (5 bases). The CDR3 has 12 amino acids. Germline-derived CDR1 and CDR2 are MDHEN and SYDVKM. The germline V and J ends were trimmed by 8 bases and 8 bases, with 13 bases remaining between them. This CDR3 is CASGLAGDEQFF. The DNA of the CDR3 is TGTGCCAGCGGGCTAGCAGGCGATGAGCAGTTCTTC.

In the case of this clone: Within the sample, other DNA sequences also encode this same CDR3. The chain has TRBV11-2 and TRBJ1-5; D is undetermined. CDR1 and CDR2 from the germline V gene are SGHAT and FQNNGV. V lost 0 bases and J 4 bases, leaving 4 bases between the germline ends. The CDR3 runs to 13 residues. The CDR3 region has the DNA TGTGCCAGCAGCTTAGACAGGAATCAGCCCCAGCATTTT. Protein product: CASSLDRNQPQHF.

This clone is a singleton in its sample. The sample contains more than one DNA sequence encoding this CDR3. The chain carries TRBV5-1 and TRBJ2-3, with 12 bases identical to TRBD2. From germline, CDR1 is SGHRS and CDR2 YFSETQ. The trim removed 0 bases at V and 3 bases at J, leaving 2 bases unmatched. This CDR3 comprises 16 residues. CDR3 nucleotide sequence: TGCGCCAGCAGCTTGGCTGGGACTAGCGGGACAGATACGCAGTATTTT. Translated: CASSLAGTSGTDTQYF.

The V and J genes are TRBV5-1 and TRBJ2-2, with D unclear. The CDR3 is made up of 14 amino acids. CDR1 is SGHRS, CDR2 YFSETQ, per germline. Trimming left V 2 bases short and J 4 bases short, with 9 bases between. This CDR3 is CASSFFGPTGELFF. The CDR3 region has the DNA TGCGCCAGCAGCTTTTTTGGTCCCACCGGGGAGCTGTTTTTT. The full variable domain, rest sourced from reference TRBV5-1 and TRBJ2-2, is KAGVTQTPRYLIKTRGQQVTLSCSPISGHRSVSWYQQTPGQGLQFLFEYFSETQRNKGNFPGRFSGRQFSNSRSEMNVSTLELGDSALYLCASSFFGPTGELFFGEGSRLTVL.

V usage is TRBV30 and J usage is TRBJ2-7, with TRBD1 as a possible D gene (6 bases). The length of the CDR3 is 15 residues. The germline V and J ends were trimmed by 2 bases and 0 bases, with 14 bases remaining between them. Germline CDR1 reads GTSNPN; CDR2 reads SVGIG (reference sequence). CDR3 loop: CAWSHDRYNSYEQYF. In DNA, the CDR3 is TGTGCCTGGAGTCATGACAGGTATAACTCCTACGAGCAGTACTTC.

For the CDR3, the DNA is TGTGCCAGCAGCTTGTTGACTCCCGGGGGGAGCGACGAGCAGTACTTC. It translates to CASSLLTPGGSDEQYF. The chain combines TRBV5-4 with TRBJ2-7; 7 nucleotides align to TRBD2. The germline gives CDR1 SGHNT, CDR2 YYREEE (reference sequence). This CDR3 comprises 16 residues. The V segment lost 1 base and the J segment 5 bases; nucleotides outside the gene matches: 12.